The rows below give T cell receptor beta chains drawn from one sample of a study of regulatory T cells in long-lasting Graves disease. MiXCR, run by TCRdb on the multiplex PCR reads, gives a single entry per CDR3 protein. Here the sample spans over 450,000 distinct CDR3 sequences, around a fifth being singletons. Sequenced here: peripheral blood mononuclear cells (PBMCs), sampled when the disease was refractory, from a patient treated with antithyroid drugs. These receptor sequences come from a female donor with Graves disease. CDR3s include the opening cysteine and the closing phenylalanine or tryptophan. D genes are given only for firm matches. The size entry is marked missing in some rows and otherwise reads once, few, many or a size class.

>-|-|TRBV19|TRBJ1-1
CASSKAGITEAFF
TGTGCCAGTAGTAAGGCGGGTATCACTGAAGCTTTCTTT
>TRBD1|-|TRBV18|TRBJ2-5
CASSPGQGTSGTQYF
TGTGCCAGCTCACCAGGACAGGGGACCTCGGGGACCCAGTACTTC
>-|many|TRBV7-8|TRBJ2-7
CASSLAQGYEQYF
TGTGCCAGCAGCTTAGCGCAGGGCTACGAGCAGTACTTC
>-|-|TRBV6-2/TRBV6-3|TRBJ2-2
CASSRMGGELFF
TGTGCCAGCAGTCGAATGGGCGGGGAGCTGTTTTTT
>TRBD1|-|TRBV20-1|TRBJ1-2
CSARDLPRQGVDYGYTF
TGCAGTGCTAGAGACCTTCCAAGACAGGGCGTCGACTATGGCTACACCTTC
>-|many|TRBV28|TRBJ2-7
CASRRAISYEQYF
TGTGCCAGCCGTAGGGCCATTTCCTACGAGCAGTACTTC
>TRBD1|many|TRBV12-3/TRBV12-4|TRBJ2-2
CASSFWTGEGAGELFF
TGTGCCAGCAGTTTCTGGACAGGGGAGGGGGCCGGGGAGCTGTTTTTT
>-|many|TRBV13|TRBJ2-7
CASSLPRSGYEQYF
TGTGCCAGCAGCTTACCCAGGTCGGGCTACGAGCAGTACTTC
>TRBD1|many|TRBV7-2|TRBJ2-6
CASSLLGQAFSGANVLTF
TGTGCCAGCAGCTTGTTGGGACAGGCTTTCTCTGGGGCCAACGTCCTGACTTTC
>TRBD2|many|TRBV28|TRBJ2-5
CASSLLAEERAETQYF
TGTGCCAGCAGTTTACTAGCGGAAGAACGGGCAGAGACCCAGTACTTC
>-|many|TRBV28|TRBJ1-4
CASSLSPQRLGEKLFF
TGTGCCAGCAGTTTATCTCCCCAAAGATTAGGTGAAAAACTGTTTTTT
>TRBD2|-|TRBV27|TRBJ2-7
CASSFFAGGSYEQYF
TGTGCCAGCAGTTTTTTTGCGGGAGGGTCCTACGAGCAGTACTTC
>-|many|TRBV11-2|TRBJ1-5
CASSLVSAGDQPQHF
TGTGCCAGCAGCTTAGTGTCGGCAGGGGATCAGCCCCAGCATTTT
>-|once|TRBV9|TRBJ2-7
CASSVGPGYEQYF
TGTGCCAGCAGCGTAGGTCCAGGCTACGAGCAGTACTTC
>-|-|TRBV6-1|TRBJ2-5
CASRPGHNARETQYF
TGTGCCAGCAGGCCTGGACACAACGCGAGGGAGACCCAGTACTTC
>TRBD1|-|TRBV11-2|TRBJ2-2
CASSSLVQGLNTGELFF
TGTGCCAGCAGCTCCCTTGTACAGGGGCTGAACACCGGGGAGCTGTTTTTT
>TRBD1|-|TRBV7-2|TRBJ1-3
CASSQTGGRGNTIYF
TGTGCCAGCAGTCAGACAGGGGGCAGGGGAAACACCATATATTTT
>-|many|TRBV7-9|TRBJ1-2
CASSLVGANYGYTF
TGTGCCAGCAGCTTAGTGGGAGCTAACTATGGCTACACCTTC
>-|few|TRBV29-1|TRBJ2-1
CSVRTVKQFF
TGCAGCGTCAGGACAGTAAAGCAGTTCTTC
>-|many|TRBV7-2|TRBJ2-7
CASSPGVGAAYEQYF
TGTGCCAGCAGCCCGGGGGTGGGGGCCGCCTACGAGCAGTACTTC
>-|few|TRBV7-9|TRBJ1-5
CASSLGATGQPQHF
TGTGCCAGCAGCTTAGGTGCTACGGGGCAGCCCCAGCATTTT
>-|few|TRBV7-2|TRBJ1-2
CASSWGASYGYTF
TGTGCCAGCAGCTGGGGGGCCTCCTATGGCTACACCTTC
>TRBD2|few|TRBV7-9|TRBJ2-7
CASSGILAETSYEQYF
TGTGCCAGCAGCGGAATACTAGCGGAGACCTCCTACGAGCAGTACTTC
>-|-|TRBV14|TRBJ1-1
CASSQVWGVATEAFF
TGTGCCAGCAGCCAAGTGTGGGGGGTTGCCACTGAAGCTTTCTTT
>-|many|TRBV28|TRBJ1-1
CATIGRLNTEAFF
TGTGCCACGATAGGGAGACTAAACACTGAAGCTTTCTTT
>TRBD2|once|TRBV11-2|TRBJ2-3
CASSLLGTSGSADTQYF
TGTGCCAGCAGCTTATTGGGGACTAGCGGGAGTGCAGATACGCAGTATTTT
>TRBD1|many|TRBV6-1|TRBJ2-5
CASRRTGVQETQYF
TGTGCCAGCAGGAGGACAGGGGTCCAAGAGACCCAGTACTTC
>TRBD2|many|TRBV6-1|TRBJ2-7
CASSEALAGGYEQYF
TGTGCCAGCAGTGAGGCCCTTGCGGGGGGTTATGAGCAGTACTTC
>TRBD1|many|TRBV28|TRBJ1-1
CASSLSRGANTEAFF
TGTGCCAGCAGTTTAAGCAGGGGGGCGAACACTGAAGCTTTCTTT
>TRBD1|many|TRBV28|TRBJ1-1
CASSPLTGGELTEAFF
TGTGCCAGCAGTCCCTTAACAGGGGGAGAACTCACTGAAGCTTTCTTT
>-|few|TRBV6-1|TRBJ2-5
CASSIRAGISQETQYF
TGTGCCAGCAGTATCAGGGCAGGGATTTCCCAAGAGACCCAGTACTTC
>TRBD2|-|TRBV28|TRBJ2-7
CASGNSGSNEQCF
TGTGCCAGCGGTAATAGCGGGTCCAACGAGCAGTGCTTC
>TRBD1|-|TRBV7-3|TRBJ2-1
CASSPDRGRDEQFF
TGTGCCAGCAGCCCGGACAGGGGGCGCGATGAGCAGTTCTTC
>TRBD2|-|TRBV12-3/TRBV12-4|TRBJ2-3
CASGSPAGDYTDTQYF
TGTGCCAGCGGGTCCCCCGCGGGGGACTACACAGATACGCAGTATTTT
>-|few|TRBV18|TRBJ2-7
CASSPVGRAYEQYF
TGTGCCAGCTCACCAGTGGGACGAGCCTACGAGCAGTACTTC
>TRBD1|-|TRBV10-3|TRBJ1-1
CAIRGQGDTEAFF
TGTGCCATCAGGGGACAGGGTGACACTGAAGCTTTCTTT
>TRBD2|once|TRBV4-3|TRBJ2-1
CASSQDLDSRLAGQKNNEQFF
TGCGCCAGCAGCCAAGATCTGGACAGTCGTCTAGCGGGCCAGAAAAACAATGAGCAGTTCTTC
>TRBD1|many|TRBV6-1|TRBJ1-1
CASSAGPQGVNTEAFF
TGTGCCAGCAGCGCCGGTCCGCAGGGGGTGAACACTGAAGCTTTCTTT
>-|many|TRBV6-1|TRBJ2-5
CASSREPSQETQYF
TGTGCCAGCAGTCGCGAACCCTCTCAAGAGACCCAGTACTTC
>-|-|TRBV6-4|TRBJ1-2
CASSDGTLKGYTF
TGTGCCAGCAGTGACGGGACACTGAAAGGCTACACCTTC
>TRBD2|-|TRBV24-1|TRBJ2-1
CATSEPSGSSYNEQFF
TGTGCCACCAGTGAACCTAGCGGGAGTTCCTACAATGAGCAGTTCTTC
>-|-|TRBV18|TRBJ2-1
CASSPPGYNEQFF
TGTGCCAGCTCACCACCTGGCTACAATGAGCAGTTCTTC
>-|many|TRBV6-1|TRBJ2-7
CASSPSSSYEQYF
TGTGCCAGCAGTCCCTCATCCTCCTACGAGCAGTACTTC
>TRBD1|many|TRBV28|TRBJ1-5
CASSPLGTGPNLGFSNQPQHF
TGTGCCAGCAGCCCCCTGGGGACAGGGCCAAACCTTGGGTTTAGCAATCAGCCCCAGCATTTT